Shown below are 22 T cell receptor beta chains from a single sample sequenced in a study of T-cell memory formation after mild COVID-19. From the 5' RACE reads, TCRdb called clonotypes with MiXCR, one entry per CDR3 protein. The sample contains 29,000 or so distinct CDR3 sequences, 15% to 20% of which appear only once. The sequenced sample consisted of PBMCs or a T cell subset sorted from them (not recorded which). The receptor source for this set is an adult who had mild COVID-19 (a few samples of this study predate the infection). Cell type and time point are not known.

This clonotype was counted once. The V call is TRBV11-2, the J call TRBJ1-2; D is unclear. The CDR3 sequence is 12 residues long. Trimming removed 5 bases from V and 3 bases from J, with 7 bases in between. Germline CDR1 reads SGHAT; CDR2 reads FQNNGV. CDR3 residues: CASSPADYGYTF. CDR3 coding DNA: TGTGCCAGCAGCCCCGCGGACTATGGCTACACCTTC.

This clonotype was seen many times. The chain couples TRBV6-5 to TRBJ1-5; 10 nucleotides match TRBD1. Germline V gene lookup returns CDR1 MNHEY and CDR2 SVGAGI. The CDR3 contains 15 residues. V lost 6 bases to trimming and J lost 4 bases; unmatched junction nucleotides: 6. The CDR3, as DNA: TGTGCCAGCAGAACGGGACAGGGGTTTAATCAGCCCCAGCATTTT. Residues: CASRTGQGFNQPQHF.

This clonotype was seen repeatedly, ten times or more. V is TRBV5-4 and J is TRBJ2-3; 8 bases agree with TRBD2. The germline CDR1 and CDR2 sequences are SGHNT and YYREEE (reference sequence). The CDR3 runs to 14 residues. J lost 4 bases, V lost 1 base, and 2 bases had no gene match. The CDR3 nucleotides read TGTGCCAGCAGCTTGATCGGGGGGGCAGATACGCAGTATTTT. This sequence encodes CASSLIGGADTQYF.

A few counts support this clonotype. This chain connects TRBV9 to TRBJ2-7; 10 positions agree with TRBD1. V lost 4 bases, J lost 2 bases, and 3 bases stayed unmatched. The CDR3 is 14 residues long. In germline, CDR1 is SGDLS, CDR2 YYNGEE. Written as DNA, the CDR3 is TGTGCCAGCAGCTCTGGACAGGGGGCCTACGAGCAGTACTTC. Amino acid sequence: CASSSGQGAYEQYF.

By sample share, this clonotype is medium-sized. V is TRBV5-1 and J is TRBJ2-7, with a possible D match to TRBD2 (6 bases). Per the germline V gene, CDR1 is SGHRS and CDR2 is YFSETQ. Between the trimmed V and J ends, which lost 6 bases and 4 bases, there was a span of 17 bases. The CDR3 runs to 14 residues. The CDR3 region is CASKSGTAIYEQYF. The CDR3 DNA sequence: TGCGCCAGCAAATCCGGGACTGCTATATACGAGCAGTACTTC.

V usage is TRBV12-3 or TRBV12-4 and J usage is TRBJ1-1; the D gene is possibly TRBD1 (5 bases). Trimming shortened V by 7 bases and J by 0 bases, and 9 bases separated the two germline ends. The length of the CDR3 is 13 residues. As DNA, the CDR3 is TGTGCCAGCAAACAGGTTATGAACACTGAAGCTTTCTTT. This codes for CASKQVMNTEAFF.

The chain carries TRBV3-1 and TRBJ1-3; no reliable D call. CDR3 size: 17 residues. CDR1 and CDR2 from the germline V gene are LGHDT and YNNKEL (reference sequence). V was trimmed by 3 bases and J by 0 bases, leaving 15 bases between them. The CDR3 loop is CASSHDATAASGNTIYF. CDR3 coding DNA: TGTGCCAGCAGCCACGATGCCACAGCAGCCTCTGGAAACACCATATATTTT. Variable domain in full (rest from reference TRBV3-1 and TRBJ1-3): DTAVSQTPKYLVTQMGNDKSIKCEQNLGHDTMYWYKQDSKKFLKIMFSYNNKELIINETVPNRFSPKSPDKAHLNLHINSLELGDSAVYFCASSHDATAASGNTIYFGEGSWLTVV.

This clonotype was picked up a small number of times. The chain has TRBV3-1 and TRBJ1-2; D unresolved. Trimming removed 0 bases at V and 1 base at J, with 9 bases between. The V gene's germline CDR1 is LGHDT and CDR2 YNNKEL (reference sequence). The CDR3 has 15 residues. The chain's CDR3 is CASSQDMGVNYGYTF. The CDR3 bases are TGTGCCAGCAGCCAAGATATGGGAGTTAACTATGGCTACACCTTC.

This clonotype showed up many times. The V and J genes are TRBV29-1 and TRBJ2-6; D is unclear. There are 14 residues in the CDR3. Per the germline V gene, CDR1 is SQVTM and CDR2 is ANQGSEA. V was trimmed by 3 bases and J by 0 bases, leaving 6 bases between them. The CDR3 DNA sequence: TGCAGCGTTGATCAGGCCTCTGGGGCCAACGTCCTGACTTTC. Translated: CSVDQASGANVLTF.

This clonotype was seen at least ten times. This chain uses TRBV18 with TRBJ2-3, with 7 bases matching TRBD2. Germline V gives CDR1 KGHSH, CDR2 LQKENI. V was clipped by 6 bases and J by 5 bases; unmatched bases: 8. This CDR3 comprises 14 residues. The CDR3 protein is CASSRETGIDTQYF. The CDR3 nucleotides read TGTGCCAGCTCGCGGGAGACGGGGATAGATACGCAGTATTTT.

This clonotype was observed at least ten times. This sequence joins TRBV5-1 and TRBJ1-1; D gene ambiguous. The germline V gene has CDR1 SGHRS and CDR2 YFSETQ. The CDR3 is 14 amino acids. Trimming pared 4 bases from V and 1 base from J, leaving 11 bases between. The CDR3 region has the DNA TGCGCCAGCAGCGGCCCCGGCACGAACACTGAAGCTTTCTTT. Its protein is CASSGPGTNTEAFF.

This clonotype was recorded at least ten times. The chain combines TRBV4-1 with TRBJ2-7; 8 bases map to TRBD2. Trimming cost V 3 bases and J 1 base; bases outside gene matches: 5. Germline values: CDR1 MGHRA, CDR2 YSYEKL. The CDR3 runs to 15 residues. The CDR3 nucleotides read TGCGCCAGCAGCCATTCCGGGACTAGTTCCTACGAGCAGTACTTC. Its protein product is CASSHSGTSSYEQYF.

This clonotype was recorded many times. The chain links TRBV7-3 to TRBJ2-1; 9 positions agree with TRBD2. Germline V CDR1 and CDR2: SGHTA, FQGTGA. The length of the CDR3 is 16 residues. The V and J ends lost 2 bases and 11 bases, in that order; junction bases with no gene match: 13. CDR3 amino acids: CASSLAGGPLLTQQFF. CDR3 sequence (DNA): TGTGCCAGCAGCTTAGCGGGAGGGCCATTATTGACTCAGCAGTTCTTC.

This clonotype has ten or more counts. The J gene is TRBJ1-4, the V gene TRBV5-5; no definite D call. Germline V gene sequence: CDR1 SGHKS, CDR2 YYEKEE (reference sequence). V lost 0 bases, J lost 7 bases, and 13 bases lay in between. The CDR3 consists of 15 residues. CDR3 nucleotides: TGTGCCAGCAGCTTGGTAGAGACAAGTTTTGAAAAACTGTTTTTT. The encoded protein is CASSLVETSFEKLFF.

This clonotype has at least ten counts. V and J are TRBV19 and TRBJ2-7; 14 positions agree with TRBD2. The CDR3 contains 17 residues. Germline trimming cut 5 bases from V and 5 bases from J; bases unmatched to any gene: 11. Germline V CDR1 and CDR2: LNHDA, SQIVND (reference sequence). The CDR3: CASSVLGLAGEGDEQYF. The DNA for the CDR3 is TGTGCCAGTAGTGTACTGGGACTAGCGGGGGAAGGGGACGAGCAGTACTTC.

This clonotype occurred many times. The V and J genes are TRBV5-1 and TRBJ2-1, with 13 bases aligning to TRBD2. In germline, CDR1 is SGHRS, CDR2 YFSETQ. CDR3 length: 18 residues. The V and J ends lost 3 bases and 5 bases, in that order; junction bases with no gene match: 11. CDR3 sequence reads: CASSSYRTGTSGNNEQFF. The CDR3, as DNA: TGCGCCAGCAGCTCCTACCGGACGGGGACTAGCGGGAACAATGAGCAGTTCTTC.

In this sample, this clonotype turned up many times. The V call is TRBV24-1, the J call TRBJ2-3, with 11 bases that match TRBD2. Trimming removed 4 bases from V and 6 bases from J; junction bases left unmatched: 8. The CDR3 is made up of 16 amino acids. Germline assignment: CDR1 KGHDR and CDR2 SFDVKD. CDR3 nucleotide sequence: TGTGCCACCAGTGACCCGGGGCTAGCGGGGGGTGATACGCAGTATTTT. Amino acid sequence: CATSDPGLAGGDTQYF.

This clonotype was observed many times. The chain combines TRBV7-9 with TRBJ1-1; D ambiguous. The CDR3 has 15 amino acids. From germline, CDR1 is SEHNR and CDR2 FQNEAQ (reference sequence). Trimming took 4 bases from V and 4 from J, leaving 16 bases between them. The CDR3 protein is CASSSSRHKSTEAFF. The CDR3 bases are TGTGCCAGCAGCTCCTCCCGACACAAATCCACTGAAGCTTTCTTT.

This clonotype was detected a few times. V is TRBV30 and J is TRBJ1-6; TRBD1 is a possible D gene (5 bases). CDR3 length: 13 amino acids. The germline V gene encodes CDR1 GTSNPN and CDR2 SVGIG (reference sequence). V was clipped by 3 bases and J by 8 bases, with 11 bases between them. CDR3 in DNA: TGTGCCTGGAGGGTTCAGGGTGATTCACCCCTCCACTTT. This sequence encodes CAWRVQGDSPLHF.

This clonotype was observed at least ten times. The chain recombines TRBV6-6 with TRBJ1-2; D ambiguous. CDR3 length equals 11 residues. Deletions cut 2 bases from V and 4 bases from J, with 2 bases between. The germline V gene encodes CDR1 MNHNY and CDR2 SVGAGI (reference sequence). The CDR3 region has the DNA TGTGCCAGCAGTTACCGCTATGGCTACACCTTC. This gives the protein CASSYRYGYTF.

This clonotype showed up just a few times. V usage is TRBV7-9 and J usage is TRBJ2-3; 8 positions match TRBD2. Per germline, CDR1 SEHNR and CDR2 FQNEAQ (reference sequence). The trim removed 4 bases at V and 0 bases at J, leaving 3 bases unmatched. CDR3 size: 15 residues. The CDR3 DNA reads TGTGCCAGCAGCTCGAGCGGGAGAAGCACAGATACGCAGTATTTT. It specifies CASSSSGRSTDTQYF.

This chain uses TRBV13 with TRBJ2-7; no firm D call. The V gene lost 5 bases and the J gene lost 0 bases, with 5 bases spanning the gap. This CDR3 comprises 12 residues. CDR1 is PRHDT and CDR2 is FYEKMQ in the germline V gene (reference sequence). DNA for the CDR3: TGTGCCAGCAGCCGGCTCTCCTACGAGCAGTACTTC. This codes for CASSRLSYEQYF.